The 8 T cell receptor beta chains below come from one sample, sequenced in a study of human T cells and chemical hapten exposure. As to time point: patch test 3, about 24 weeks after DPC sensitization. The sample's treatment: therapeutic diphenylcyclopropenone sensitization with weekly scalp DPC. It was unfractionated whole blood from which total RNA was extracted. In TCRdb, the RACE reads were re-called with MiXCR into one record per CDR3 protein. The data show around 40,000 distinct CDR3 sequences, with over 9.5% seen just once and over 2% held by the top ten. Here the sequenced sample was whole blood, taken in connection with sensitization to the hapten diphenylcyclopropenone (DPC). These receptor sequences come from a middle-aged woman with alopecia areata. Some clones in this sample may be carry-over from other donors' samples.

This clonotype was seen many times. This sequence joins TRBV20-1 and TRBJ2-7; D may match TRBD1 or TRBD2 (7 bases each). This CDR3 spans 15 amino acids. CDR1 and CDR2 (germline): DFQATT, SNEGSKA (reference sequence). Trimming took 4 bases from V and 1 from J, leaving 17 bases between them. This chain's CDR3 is CSATETQGGSYEQYF. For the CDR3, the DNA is TGCAGTGCTACCGAAACCCAGGGGGGGTCCTACGAGCAGTACTTC.

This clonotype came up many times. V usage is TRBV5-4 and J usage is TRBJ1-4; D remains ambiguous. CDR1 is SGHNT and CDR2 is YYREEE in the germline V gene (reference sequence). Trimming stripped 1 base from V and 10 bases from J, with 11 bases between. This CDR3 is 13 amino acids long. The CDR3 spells CASSLTRGGKLFF. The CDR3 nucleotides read TGTGCCAGCAGCTTGACCCGGGGTGGAAAACTGTTTTTT. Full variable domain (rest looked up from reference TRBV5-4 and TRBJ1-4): ETGVTQSPTHLIKTRGQQVTLRCSSQSGHNTVSWYQQALGQGPQFIFQYYREEENGRGNFPPRFSGLQFPNYSSELNVNALELDDSALYLCASSLTRGGKLFFGSGTQLSVL.

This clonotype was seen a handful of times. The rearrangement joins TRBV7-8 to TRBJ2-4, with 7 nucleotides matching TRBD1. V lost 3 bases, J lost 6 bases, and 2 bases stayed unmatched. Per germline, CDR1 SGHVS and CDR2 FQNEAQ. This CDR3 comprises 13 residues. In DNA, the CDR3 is TGTGCCAGCAGCTTCTCAGGGGGAAACATTCAGTACTTC. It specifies CASSFSGGNIQYF.

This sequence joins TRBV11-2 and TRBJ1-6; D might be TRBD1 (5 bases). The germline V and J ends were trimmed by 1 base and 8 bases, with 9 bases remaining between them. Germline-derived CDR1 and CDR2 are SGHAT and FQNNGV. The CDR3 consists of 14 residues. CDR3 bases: TGTGCCAGCAGCTTAGTTGGCAGGGATTCACCCCTCCACTTT. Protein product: CASSLVGRDSPLHF. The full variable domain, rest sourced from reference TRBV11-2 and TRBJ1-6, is EAGVAQSPRYKIIEKRQSVAFWCNPISGHATLYWYQQILGQGPKLLIQFQNNGVVDDSQLPKDRFSAERLKGVDSTLKIQPAKLEDSAVYLCASSLVGRDSPLHFGNGTRLTVT.

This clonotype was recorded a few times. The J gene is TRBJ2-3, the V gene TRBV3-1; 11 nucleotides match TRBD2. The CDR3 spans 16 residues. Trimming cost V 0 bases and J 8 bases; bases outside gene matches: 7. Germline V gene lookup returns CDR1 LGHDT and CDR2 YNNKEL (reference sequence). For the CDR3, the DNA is TGTGCCAGCAGCCAAGAAGGTACTAGCGGGAGTGCTACGCAGTATTTT. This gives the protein CASSQEGTSGSATQYF.

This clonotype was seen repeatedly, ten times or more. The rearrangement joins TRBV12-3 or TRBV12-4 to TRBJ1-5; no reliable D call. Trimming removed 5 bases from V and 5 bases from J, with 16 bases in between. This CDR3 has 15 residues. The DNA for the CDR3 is TGTGCCAGCAGTCGGCGGGGTGGGATCCATCAGCCCCAGCATTTT. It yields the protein CASSRRGGIHQPQHF.

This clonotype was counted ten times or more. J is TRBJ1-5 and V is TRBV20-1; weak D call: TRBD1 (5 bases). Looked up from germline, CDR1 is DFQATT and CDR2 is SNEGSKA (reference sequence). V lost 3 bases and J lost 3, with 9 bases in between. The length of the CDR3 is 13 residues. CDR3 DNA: TGCAGTGCTAGGCGAGGGGACAATCAGCCCCAGCATTTT. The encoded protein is CSARRGDNQPQHF.

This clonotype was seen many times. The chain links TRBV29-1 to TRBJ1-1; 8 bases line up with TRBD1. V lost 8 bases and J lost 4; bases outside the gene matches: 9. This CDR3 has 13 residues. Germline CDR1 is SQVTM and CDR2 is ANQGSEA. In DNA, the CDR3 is TGCAGCACACGGACAGGGACCTTCACTGAAGCTTTCTTT. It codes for CSTRTGTFTEAFF.